Listed below are T cell receptor beta chains from one sample, sequenced in a study of cytomegalovirus exposure and HLA in healthy donors. The repertoire was sequenced with immunoSEQ multiplex PCR; TCRdb's copy has only in-frame clones and lacks some. The sample includes 150,000 to 200,000 clones, roughly 80% of them seen just once. The sample comprised PBMCs. The receptor set was obtained from a male donor in good health and CMV-seronegative. Each CDR3 is given with its conserved first and last residue. A D gene is named only where the DNA matches it firmly. For some rows the clone size is stated as once, few or many, or as a class when expanded; others skip it.

D gene,V gene,clone size,J gene,CDR3 protein,CDR3 DNA
TRBD1,TRBV2,-,TRBJ2-7,CASDREGPSEQYF,TGTGCCAGTGACAGGGAAGGTCCCTCCGAGCAGTACTTC
TRBD2,TRBV2,-,TRBJ2-2,CASSEERTSTGELFF,TGTGCCAGCAGTGAAGAGCGGACTAGCACCGGGGAGCTGTTTTTT
-,TRBV27,-,TRBJ1-2,CASSLRARGRRGYGYTF,TGTGCCAGCAGTTTAAGGGCCCGGGGAAGGCGAGGCTATGGCTACACCTTC
-,TRBV7-2,-,TRBJ1-4,CASREGRQNEKLFF,TGTGCCAGCAGGGAGGGACGGCAGAATGAAAAACTGTTTTTT
TRBD1,TRBV29-1,-,TRBJ2-1,CSVDRQGVHHEQFF,TGCAGCGTTGACAGGCAGGGGGTACACCATGAGCAGTTCTTC
-,TRBV30,-,TRBJ1-3,CAWSGVEGRSGNTIYF,TGTGCCTGGAGTGGTGTGGAGGGTCGCTCTGGAAACACCATATATTTT
-,TRBV27,-,TRBJ1-5,CASSFAAGNQPQHF,TGTGCCAGCAGTTTTGCGGCTGGCAATCAGCCCCAGCATTTT
TRBD2,TRBV14,once,TRBJ2-1,CASSPLGASGGAEQFF,TGTGCCAGCAGCCCCCTTGGGGCTAGCGGGGGGGCTGAGCAGTTCTTC
TRBD1,TRBV7-2,-,TRBJ1-1,CASGTGGTEAFF,TGTGCGAGCGGGACAGGAGGCACTGAAGCTTTCTTT
-,TRBV4-1,-,TRBJ1-5,CASSQVIRSNQPQHF,TGCGCCAGCAGCCAGGTAATCAGAAGCAATCAGCCCCAGCATTTT
-,TRBV6-1,-,TRBJ1-3,CASKNSSGNTIYF,TGTGCCAGCAAAAACAGCTCTGGAAACACCATATATTTT
TRBD2,TRBV11-2,few,TRBJ2-1,CASSLGPSGGYNEQFF,TGTGCCAGCAGCTTAGGCCCTAGCGGGGGGTACAATGAGCAGTTCTTC
-,TRBV7-2,-,TRBJ2-6,CASSFQGSGANVLTF,TGTGCCAGCAGCTTTCAGGGGTCTGGGGCCAACGTCCTGACTTTC
TRBD1,TRBV18,-,TRBJ2-7,CASSPTGISYEQYF,TGTGCCAGCTCACCGACAGGGATCTCCTACGAGCAGTACTTC
-,TRBV11-3,-,TRBJ2-7,CASSGRDNYEQYF,TGTGCCAGCAGCGGCCGGGACAACTACGAGCAGTACTTC
-,TRBV25-1,-,TRBJ1-6,CASSEYNGSPLHF,TGTGCCAGCAGTGAATATAACGGTTCACCCCTCCACTTT
TRBD1,TRBV30,-,TRBJ1-1,CAWSEDRASEAFF,TGTGCCTGGAGTGAGGACAGGGCTAGTGAAGCTTTCTTT
TRBD2,TRBV7-9,-,TRBJ2-2,CSSSPALAGPGTGELFF,TGTTCCAGCAGCCCCGCACTAGCGGGGCCCGGCACCGGGGAGCTGTTTTTT
-,TRBV5-1,-,TRBJ2-1,CASSQEGGMVNEQFF,TGCGCCAGCAGTCAGGAGGGGGGGATGGTCAATGAGCAGTTCTTC
TRBD1,TRBV25-1,-,TRBJ2-7,CASSESPGQGSYEQYF,TGTGCCAGCAGTGAATCACCGGGACAGGGGTCCTACGAGCAGTACTTC
-,TRBV27,-,TRBJ1-4,CASSLIGGRPNEKLFF,TGTGCCAGCAGTTTAATAGGGGGTAGACCTAATGAAAAACTGTTTTTT
-,TRBV30,-,TRBJ2-7,CAWKEILAYEQYF,TGTGCCTGGAAGGAGATCCTAGCCTACGAGCAGTACTTC
-,TRBV30,few,TRBJ1-3,CAWSPGLGNTIYF,TGTGCCTGGAGTCCAGGGTTGGGAAACACCATATATTTT
-,TRBV5-1,-,TRBJ2-7,CASSLAPAGQQVSYEQYF,TGCGCCAGCAGCTTGGCCCCTGCGGGACAGCAAGTTTCCTACGAGCAGTACTTC
-,TRBV30,-,TRBJ1-2,CAWSVTGYGYTF,TGTGCCTGGAGTGTAACGGGGTATGGCTACACCTTC
-,TRBV19,-,TRBJ2-4,CASSILRAGGNIQYF,TGTGCCAGTAGTATTCTCAGGGCCGGGGGAAACATTCAGTACTTC
-,TRBV6-1,-,TRBJ1-1,CASSEVGDIEGGAFF,TGTGCCAGCAGTGAGGTTGGAGATATCGAGGGTGGAGCTTTCTTT
TRBD1,TRBV5-1,-,TRBJ1-2,CASSPPGQVYGYTF,TGCGCCAGCAGCCCTCCGGGACAGGTCTATGGCTACACCTTC
-,TRBV5-1,-,TRBJ2-7,CASSPPRANEQYF,TGCGCCAGCAGCCCGCCCCGTGCGAACGAGCAGTACTTC
-,TRBV7-6,-,TRBJ1-1,CASSLRGTDTEAFF,TGTGCCAGCAGCTTAAGGGGGACGGACACTGAAGCTTTCTTT
TRBD1,TRBV7-2,-,TRBJ1-1,CASSLARTGGFRNTEAFF,TGTGCCAGCAGCTTAGCTCGGACAGGGGGGTTTAGAAACACTGAAGCTTTCTTT
TRBD1,TRBV5-4,-,TRBJ2-6,CASSSGTGISGANVLTF,TGTGCCAGCAGCTCCGGGACAGGTATCTCTGGGGCCAACGTCCTGACTTTC
-,TRBV30,-,TRBJ1-3,CAWSVNRGRGAGNTIYF,TGTGCCTGGAGTGTCAACCGTGGCCGGGGAGCCGGAAACACCATATATTTT
-,TRBV7-9,few,TRBJ2-3,CASSPRLRVDTQYF,TGTGCCAGCAGCCCCCGTCTTCGGGTAGATACGCAGTATTTT
-,TRBV6-4,-,TRBJ1-1,CASSLSGDTEAFF,TGTGCCAGCAGCTTATCGGGGGACACTGAAGCTTTCTTT
-,TRBV5-1,few,TRBJ1-3,CASMESISGNTIYF,TGCGCCAGCATGGAGAGTATCTCTGGAAACACCATATATTTT
-,TRBV7-9,-,TRBJ2-7,CSSRTLSGWMDF,TGTTCCAGCAGAACCCTATCAGGGTGGATGGACTTC
TRBD1,TRBV30,-,TRBJ1-4,CAWSPRVGQGAEKLFF,TGTGCCTGGAGTCCACGTGTGGGGCAGGGGGCGGAAAAACTGTTTTTT
TRBD2,TRBV15,-,TRBJ2-5,CATGGAGIQETQYF,TGTGCCACGGGTGGAGCGGGGATCCAAGAGACCCAGTACTTC
TRBD1,TRBV5-4,-,TRBJ1-2,CASSLAGRQGVWGYTF,TGTGCCAGCAGCTTGGCTGGCCGACAGGGGGTATGGGGCTACACCTTC
TRBD2,TRBV27,-,TRBJ2-2,CASSPSGGVITGELFF,TGTGCCAGCAGTCCTAGCGGGGGGGTTATCACCGGGGAGCTGTTTTTT
TRBD1,TRBV29-1,-,TRBJ2-3,CSGTQGTTDTQYF,TGCAGCGGTACACAGGGGACCACAGATACGCAGTATTTT
TRBD1,TRBV5-1,-,TRBJ2-5,CASSIDRGRETQYF,TGCGCCAGCAGTATAGACAGGGGGCGAGAGACCCAGTACTTC
-,TRBV19,-,TRBJ1-2,CASKTQTGTNYGYTF,TGTGCCAGCAAGACCCAGACAGGAACTAACTATGGCTACACCTTC
TRBD2,TRBV5-1,few,TRBJ2-5,CASSTGLAGGQETQYF,TGCGCCAGCAGCACGGGACTAGCGGGGGGCCAAGAGACCCAGTACTTC
TRBD1,TRBV6-1,-,TRBJ2-7,CASSESGTGYEQYF,TGTGCCAGCAGTGAATCTGGGACAGGCTACGAGCAGTACTTC
-,TRBV29-1,-,TRBJ2-2,CSALAGIDSTGELFF,TGCAGCGCATTGGCCGGGATCGATTCAACCGGGGAGCTGTTTTTT
TRBD1,TRBV11-3,medium-sized,TRBJ1-3,CASSLQGQGSISSGNTIYF,TGTGCCAGCAGCTTACAGGGACAGGGCTCCATTTCCTCTGGAAACACCATATATTTT
-,TRBV2,-,TRBJ1-1,CATKTGPLREAFF,TGTGCCACAAAGACAGGCCCCTTGCGGGAAGCTTTCTTT
TRBD2,TRBV11-2,-,TRBJ2-1,CASSILAGIYNEQFF,TGTGCCAGCAGCATTCTAGCGGGGATCTACAATGAGCAGTTCTTC
-,TRBV10-3,-,TRBJ2-7,CAINGQPTYEQYF,TGTGCCATCAATGGACAGCCCACCTACGAGCAGTACTTC
TRBD1,TRBV19,-,TRBJ1-5,CASSIQGGQPQHF,TGTGCCAGTAGTATACAGGGGGGACAGCCCCAGCATTTT
-,TRBV30,-,TRBJ1-2,CAWSLGGSYTF,TGTGCCTGGAGTCTTGGGGGGAGTTACACCTTC
TRBD1,TRBV6-1,-,TRBJ2-7,CASSVGTGVPYEQYF,TGTGCCAGCAGTGTAGGGACAGGGGTTCCCTACGAGCAGTACTTC
-,TRBV15,-,TRBJ1-1,CATSRDKATGAEAFF,TGTGCCACCAGCAGAGATAAGGCGACAGGAGCTGAAGCTTTCTTT
-,TRBV6-5,-,TRBJ1-5,CASSYGGNQPQHF,TGTGCCAGCAGTTACGGAGGGAATCAGCCCCAGCATTTT
-,TRBV4-3,-,TRBJ2-1,CASSQGVSGLNEQFF,TGCGCCAGCAGCCAAGGGGTTAGCGGACTGAATGAGCAGTTCTTC
TRBD1,TRBV6-5,-,TRBJ1-5,CASSRGQGFNQPQHF,TGTGCCAGCAGCCGGGGACAGGGCTTCAATCAGCCCCAGCATTTT
TRBD1,TRBV5-1,-,TRBJ1-1,CASGLTGDATEAFF,TGCGCCAGCGGCCTTACAGGGGATGCCACTGAAGCTTTCTTT